This TCR beta chain was profiled in a study of T cell repertoires in aging, cancer and after chemotherapy. Study as a whole: The full dataset contained several million TCR reads. Findings and caveats of the study: Hematological cancer patients had lymphoid organ infiltration that may impair thymic emigration or T cell expansion. No conclusions about immunological memory after chemotherapy can be drawn from the repertoire data. In each cancer cohort, median generation probability increased across chemotherapy, suggesting thymic output rebounded.

J gave up 7 bases and V 3 bases, and 9 bases lay outside the gene matches. The germline V gene has CDR1 KGHSH and CDR2 LQKENI. This CDR3 comprises 15 residues. TRB rearrangements spanning V, D and J were amplified using mixed TRB-A/B primers. TCRdb itself ran the multiplex PCR reads through MiXCR, one entry per CDR3 protein. The repertoire has roughly 4,900 distinct CDR3 sequences, more than 25% of them found once; the top ten carry roughly 13%. Amplification of TCR beta used genomic DNA extracted from peripheral blood. Remarks on this clonotype: The target antigen is unknown.

Sample: blood. The gene calls are TRBV18 and TRBJ2-7; 10 bases map to TRBD1. The TCR originated in a human donor with a blood cancer. This CDR3 is CASSPRTGGVEEQYF. CDR3 nucleotides: TGTGCCAGCTCACCCAGGACAGGGGGGGTAGAAGAGCAGTACTTC.